This T cell receptor beta chain was sequenced for a study of blood T cell repertoires in COVID-19 (dated by TCRdb to the early 2020s). Concerning the study at large: The collaborator samples originated in the United States, Italy and Spain and spanned the acute and convalescent phases of COVID-19. The material from the prospective study consisted of cDNA or gDNA derived from T cells, B-cell-depleted T cells, or PBMCs. The dataset comprised deeply sampled blood TCRbeta repertoires from subjects exposed to, actively infected with, or recovered from COVID-19. The repertoires were made available in a free public database intended to serve as a resource for research on the immune response to SARS-CoV-2. Samples were obtained from the ongoing ImmuneRACE study (first 160 participants) and from 950 to 1,500 subjects provided by 6 global collaborators. Nearly every sample came with metadata listing a de-identified subject ID, COVID-19 status, age in years and sex. Where available, HLA class I and class II types were obtained from metadata supplied by the sample provider rather than from assay-based typing.

As regards this clone: This clone's antigen is unknown. Base quality data are lacking; no much larger clone is found one base away.

In Seattle, one collaborating source enrolled patients while the infection was active and tracked those patients longitudinally over the course of disease. Collaborating institutions collected whole blood in K2EDTA tubes following their own protocols. For TCRbeta analysis, collaborators shipped samples as frozen whole blood, isolated PBMCs, or DNA extracted from either of those sample types. TCRbeta CDR3 regions were amplified from genomic DNA by means of the immunoSEQ Assay, a bias-controlled multiplex PCR. The paper's processing steps were these. Nucleated cell counts per sample were estimated from amplification of reference gene primers within the assay. Sequence reads were collapsed and filtered to measure the absolute abundance of every unique TCRbeta CDR3 rearrangement. For each sample, productive Simpson clonality was calculated as the square root of Simpson's diversity index over productive rearrangements. Drawn from immuneACCESS, this table holds only the in-frame rearrangements with V and J called that TCRdb kept. Clones are partly lost; checked studies trace under half to an unresolved V gene and leave the rest unexplained. Clonal size and the V and J genes are those of that table, whereas D and trimming came from the DNA. This sample has 300,000 or so clones in its table, and roughly 90% of those were observed once. 2.5% to 3% of the sample is taken by the ten largest.

What the authors observed across the whole study: The amount of clinical and demographic metadata varied by source and participant and was provided uncurated.

The CDR3 sequence holds 16 residues, the cysteine and phenylalanine included. Only the CDR3 part of the read is kept: 48 bases, read in frame from the first base. Here V drops 5 bases and J drops 3 bases, and the junction holds 6 bases not matched to any gene. The germline V gene supplies CDR1 SGHTA and CDR2 FQGNSA. Input material: peripheral blood. The chain is assembled from TRBV7-2 and TRBJ2-7; 14 central nucleotides agree with TRBD2. The TCR originated in a woman aged 30 to 39 with COVID-19, enrolled during active disease. The CDR3 sequence is CASSMGLAGVFYEQYF. The DNA reads as follows: TGTGCCAGCAGCATGGGACTAGCGGGGGTATTCTACGAGCAGTACTTC.